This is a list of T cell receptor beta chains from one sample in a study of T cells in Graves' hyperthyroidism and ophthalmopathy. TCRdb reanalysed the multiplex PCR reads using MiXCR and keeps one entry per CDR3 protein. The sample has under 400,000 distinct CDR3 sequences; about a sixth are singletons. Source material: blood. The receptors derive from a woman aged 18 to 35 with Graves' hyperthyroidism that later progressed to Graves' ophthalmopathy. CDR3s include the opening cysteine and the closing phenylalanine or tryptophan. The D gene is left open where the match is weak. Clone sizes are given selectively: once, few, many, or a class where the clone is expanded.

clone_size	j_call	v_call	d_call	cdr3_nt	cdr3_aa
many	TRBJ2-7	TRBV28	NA	TGTGCCAGCAGGGCCGGGGGCGTTCGCTACGAGCAGTACTTC	CASRAGGVRYEQYF
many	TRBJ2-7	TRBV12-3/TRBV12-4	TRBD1	TGTGCCAGCAGCTACTCCGGGACAGGGGTCTCCTACGAGCAGTACTTC	CASSYSGTGVSYEQYF
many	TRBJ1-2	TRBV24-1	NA	TGTGCCACCAGTGAGGCCCAGCTTAACTATGGCTACACCTTC	CATSEAQLNYGYTF
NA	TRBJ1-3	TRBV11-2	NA	TGTGCCAGCAGCCCGGGACGGAGAAACACCATATATTTT	CASSPGRRNTIYF
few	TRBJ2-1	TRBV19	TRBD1	TGTGCCAGTAGTATAGAGCTTCCCCCCGGGACAGGGTACAATGAGCAGTTCTTC	CASSIELPPGTGYNEQFF
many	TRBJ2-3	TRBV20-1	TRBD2	TGCAGTGCTAGACTAGCGGGAAGGTTGGATACGCAGTATTTT	CSARLAGRLDTQYF
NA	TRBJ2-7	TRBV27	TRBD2	TGTGCCAGCAGCCGGACTAGCGGGGAGACCTACGAGCAGTACTTC	CASSRTSGETYEQYF
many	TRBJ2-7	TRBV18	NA	TGTGCCAGCTCACCAATGGGTGTGCACGAGCAGTACTTC	CASSPMGVHEQYF
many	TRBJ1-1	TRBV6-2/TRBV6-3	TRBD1	TGTGCCAGCAGACCAGGGGGCACTTTGAGGAACACTGAAGCTTTCTTT	CASRPGGTLRNTEAFF
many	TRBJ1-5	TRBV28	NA	TGTGCCAGCAGAGAGGGGCTGAAGAGCAATCAGCCCCAGCATTTT	CASREGLKSNQPQHF
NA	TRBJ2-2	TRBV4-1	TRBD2	TGCGCCAGCAGCCAAAGCGGGAGGAACACCGGGGAGCTGTTTTTT	CASSQSGRNTGELFF
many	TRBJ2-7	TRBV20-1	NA	TGCAGTACAGGGACGTACGAGCAGTACTTC	CSTGTYEQYF
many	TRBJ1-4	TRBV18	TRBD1	TGTGCCAGCTCACCAACGGGACAGGGAACCGAAAAACTGTTTTTT	CASSPTGQGTEKLFF
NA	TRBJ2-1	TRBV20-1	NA	TGCAGTGCTAGTTACCTGAAACCTTGGAATGAGCAGTTCTTC	CSASYLKPWNEQFF
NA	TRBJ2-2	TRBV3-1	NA	TGTGCCAGCAGCCTAACGCCCCCGGGGCCGGGCACCGGGGAGCTGTTTTTT	CASSLTPPGPGTGELFF
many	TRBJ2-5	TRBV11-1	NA	TGTGCCAGCAGTCTACAGGGAGAGACCCAGTACTTC	CASSLQGETQYF
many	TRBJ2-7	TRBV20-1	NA	TGCAGTGCTAGAGATATCAGGGTCTCCTACGAGCAGTACTTC	CSARDIRVSYEQYF
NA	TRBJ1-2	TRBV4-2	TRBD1	TGTGCCAGCAGCCAAGACCCGGGACAGGTTATCTATGGCTCCACCTTC	CASSQDPGQVIYGSTF
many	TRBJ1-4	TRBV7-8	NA	TGTGCCAGCAGTGTGGGGGGCAGATTTAGTGAAAAACTGTTTTTT	CASSVGGRFSEKLFF
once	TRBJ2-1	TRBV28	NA	TGTGCCAGCAGTCGGGGGATGCGCAATGAGCAGTTCTTC	CASSRGMRNEQFF
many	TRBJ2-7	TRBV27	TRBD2	TGTGCCAGCCACCCATCCCGGGAGGCCTCCTACGAGCAGTACTTC	CASHPSREASYEQYF
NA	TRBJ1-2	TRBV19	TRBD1	TGTGCCAGTAGGGAAATACAGGGGAACTATGGCTACACCTTC	CASREIQGNYGYTF
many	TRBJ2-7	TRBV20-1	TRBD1	TGCAGTGCCAAACGGACAGGGGGATACGAGCAGTACTTC	CSAKRTGGYEQYF
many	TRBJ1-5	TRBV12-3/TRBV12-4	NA	TGTGCCAGCAGTTTAGACAGCGGCGGCTGGCCCCAGCATTTT	CASSLDSGGWPQHF
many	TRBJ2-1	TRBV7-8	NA	TGTGCCAGCAGCTTAGGCGCGTCTTATATTTACAATGAGCAGTTCTTC	CASSLGASYIYNEQFF
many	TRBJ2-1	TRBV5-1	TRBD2	TGCGCCAGCAGCGGCGGACTAGCCTCCTACAATGAGCAGTTCTTC	CASSGGLASYNEQFF
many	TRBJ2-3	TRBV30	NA	TGTGCCTGGACTCAACAGGGAATTACAGATACGCAGTATTTT	CAWTQQGITDTQYF
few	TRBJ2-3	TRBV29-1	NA	TGCAGCGTTGAAGATCTGGCGAGGAACGGGGATACGCAGTATTTT	CSVEDLARNGDTQYF
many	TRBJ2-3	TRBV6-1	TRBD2	TGTGCCAGCAGTGACTATCGCGGGGGGGATACGCAGTATTTT	CASSDYRGGDTQYF
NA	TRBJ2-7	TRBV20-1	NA	TGCAGTGCTAGGGCCCCAGGGAGCCCTGAGCAGTACTTC	CSARAPGSPEQYF
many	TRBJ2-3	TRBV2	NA	TGTGCCAGCAGTGTAGAAGCGGGCAGCACAGATACGCAGTATTTT	CASSVEAGSTDTQYF
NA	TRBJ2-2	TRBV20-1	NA	TGCAGTGCCGAAATCTCGAACACCGGGGAGCTGTTTTTT	CSAEISNTGELFF
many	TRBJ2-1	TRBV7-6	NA	TGTGCCAGCAGCTCCCACATGAGCTCCTACAATGAGCAGTTCTTC	CASSSHMSSYNEQFF
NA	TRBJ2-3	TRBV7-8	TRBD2	TGTGCCAGCAACTTAACTAGCGGGACAGATACGCAGTATTTT	CASNLTSGTDTQYF
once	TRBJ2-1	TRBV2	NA	TGTGCCAGCAGAGGGGCTACTCCGCAGTTCTTC	CASRGATPQFF
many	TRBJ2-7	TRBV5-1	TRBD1	TGCGCCAGCAGCTTGCTCCGGGACAGCTACTCCTACGAGCAGTACTTC	CASSLLRDSYSYEQYF
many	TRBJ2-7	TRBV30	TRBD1	TGTGCCTGGAGTGCCCGGCGGGGACAGGGGGCCTACGAGCAGTACTTC	CAWSARRGQGAYEQYF
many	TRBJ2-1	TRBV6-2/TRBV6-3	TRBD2	TGTGCCAGCAGTGGGAGCGGGAGTAAGTACAATGAGCAGTTCTTC	CASSGSGSKYNEQFF
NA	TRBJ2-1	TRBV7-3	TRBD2	TGTGCCAGCAGCTTAACCCCGGGACTAGAGGTTGAGCAGTTCTTC	CASSLTPGLEVEQFF
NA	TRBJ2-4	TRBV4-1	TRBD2	TGCGCCAGCAGCCCCCGCTCTAGCGCTAGCGGCTTAGCCAAAAACATTCAGTACTTC	CASSPRSSASGLAKNIQYF
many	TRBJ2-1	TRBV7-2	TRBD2	TGTGCCAGCAGCTTAGTGGGAGGGCTAGCGGGAGGCAATGAGCAGTTCTTC	CASSLVGGLAGGNEQFF
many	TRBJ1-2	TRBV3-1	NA	TGTGCCAGCAGCCAAGAAAAGTGGGGCTACACCTTC	CASSQEKWGYTF
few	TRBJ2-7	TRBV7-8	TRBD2	TGTGCCAGCAGCTTCAGAGACCTGACCCCAAGCGGGAGCGAGCAGTACTTC	CASSFRDLTPSGSEQYF
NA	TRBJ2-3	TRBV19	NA	TGTGCCAGTAGCGACATAGAGGGCCGAGTTTACTCAGATACGCAGTATTTT	CASSDIEGRVYSDTQYF
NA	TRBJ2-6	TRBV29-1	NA	TGCAGCGTTGAGGAATTTGGTGGGGTCAACGTCCTGACTTTC	CSVEEFGGVNVLTF
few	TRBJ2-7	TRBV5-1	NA	TGCGCCAGCAGCCCACTGACAGCCTCCTACGAGCAGTACTTC	CASSPLTASYEQYF
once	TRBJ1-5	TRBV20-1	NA	TGCAGTGCGGGGAAGGGAACCGGGGGGAGTCAGCCCCAGCATTTT	CSAGKGTGGSQPQHF
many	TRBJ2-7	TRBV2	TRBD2	TGTGCCAGCAAGACCGGGAGGGGCTCCTACGAGCAGTACTTC	CASKTGRGSYEQYF
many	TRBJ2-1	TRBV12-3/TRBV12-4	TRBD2	TGTGCCAGCAGTCCTACAGGACTAGCGGCCTACAATGAGCAGTTCTTC	CASSPTGLAAYNEQFF